Presented here are 17 T cell receptor beta chains from one specimen sequenced in a study of T cells after posttransplantation cyclophosphamide. Sequencing used immunoSEQ multiplex PCR; TCRdb keeps in-frame clones, though not all of them. The data show tens of thousands of clones, with none appearing a single time. Sequencing was performed on PBMCs. The receptors derive from a man aged 40-50 years in good health, CMV-negative, and a related stem cell transplant donor.

This clone has a count of ten or more. J is TRBJ2-7 and V is TRBV6-1, with 10 bases fitting TRBD1. V shed 6 bases and J 2 bases; nucleotides not matched to a gene: 4. This CDR3 has 14 amino acids. The germline V gene encodes CDR1 MNHNS and CDR2 SASEGT. Written as DNA, the CDR3 is TGTGCCAGCAGGGACAGGGGGGTCGCCTACGAGCAGTACTTC. This translates into CASRDRGVAYEQYF.

This clone has ten or more counts. This chain links TRBV7-9 with TRBJ1-2, with a weak D call TRBD1 (6 bases). The CDR3 has 13 residues. From germline, CDR1 is SEHNR and CDR2 FQNEAQ (reference sequence). Trimming stripped 1 base from V and 3 bases from J, with 6 bases between. Written as DNA, the CDR3 is TGTGCCAGCAGCTTAGGGACAGACTATGGCTACACCTTC. It codes for CASSLGTDYGYTF. Complete variable domain (other parts from reference TRBV7-9 and TRBJ1-2): DTGVSQNPRHKITKRGQNVTFRCDPISEHNRLYWYRQTLGQGPEFLTYFQNEAQLEKSRLLSDRFSAERPKGSFSTLEIQRTEQGDSAMYLCASSLGTDYGYTFGSGTRLTVV.

At least ten counts were recorded for this clone. V gene TRBV27 combines with J gene TRBJ2-1; TRBD1 agrees at 9 bases. Unmatched junction bases numbered 10, after V lost 6 bases and J lost 4 bases. CDR1 is MNHEY, CDR2 SMNVEV, per germline (reference sequence). The CDR3 runs to 16 residues. CDR3 nucleotides: TGTGCCAGCAGATTAACAGGGGGCGCATCTTACAATGAGCAGTTCTTC. Protein: CASRLTGGASYNEQFF.

This clone was picked up many times. This chain connects TRBV18 to TRBJ1-1, with D unresolved. Trimming removed 4 bases at V and 4 bases at J, with 13 bases between. The CDR3 is 14 amino acids. Germline V lookup: CDR1 KGHSH, CDR2 LQKENI. CDR3: CASSLNNAGTEAFF. In DNA form, the CDR3 reads TGTGCCAGCTCACTAAATAATGCCGGCACTGAAGCTTTCTTT.

This clone was seen ten or more times. The genes are TRBV19 and TRBJ2-5, with 7 bases identical to TRBD1. J lost 2 bases, V lost 0 bases, and 3 bases had no gene match. Germline V gene lookup returns CDR1 LNHDA and CDR2 SQIVND (reference sequence). This CDR3 comprises 15 residues. CDR3 protein: CASSIEGGQQETQYF. The CDR3 DNA sequence: TGTGCCAGTAGTATAGAAGGGGGACAGCAAGAGACCCAGTACTTC.

This clone was seen ten or more times. The J gene is TRBJ2-3, the V gene TRBV2; TRBD2 agrees at 10 bases. In germline, CDR1 is SNHLY, CDR2 FYNNEI. Trimming removed 3 bases from V and 7 bases from J; junction bases left unmatched: 7. CDR3 length: 15 amino acids. The CDR3 protein is CASSDRLAGVYTQYF. The CDR3 DNA is TGTGCCAGCAGTGATCGTCTAGCGGGAGTTTATACGCAGTATTTT.

At least ten counts were recorded for this clone. The rearrangement uses TRBV4-2 and TRBJ1-1, with a possible D match to TRBD1 (5 bases). This CDR3 is built from 14 residues. V dropped 4 bases and J dropped 5 bases, with 14 bases sitting between them. CDR1 LGHNA and CDR2 YNFKEQ come from the germline V gene. The CDR3 loop reads CASSLATGGTEAFF. The CDR3 DNA reads TGTGCCAGCAGCCTTGCAACGGGGGGAACTGAAGCTTTCTTT.

This clone was observed many times. The chain employs TRBV11-2 and TRBJ2-1, with TRBD2 identical over 10 bases. Looked up from germline, CDR1 is SGHAT and CDR2 is FQNNGV. This CDR3 is built from 16 residues. J gave up 4 bases and V 3 bases, and 6 bases lay outside the gene matches. CDR3 residues: CASSFITSGTYNEQFF. The CDR3 region has the DNA TGTGCCAGCAGCTTTATCACTAGCGGGACGTACAATGAGCAGTTCTTC.

This clone was seen a handful of times. This chain uses TRBV28 with TRBJ2-5, with 8 bases identical to TRBD1. The assigned J gene may be wrong: the sequence end matches TRBJ2-7 better. The germline V gene has CDR1 MDHEN and CDR2 SYDVKM. This CDR3 contains 14 residues. The CDR3 loop is CASSFSGGSLEQYF. In nucleotides, the CDR3 is TGTGCCAGCAGTTTCTCAGGGGGCTCGCTCGAGCAGTACTTC.

This clone has a count of ten or more. The chain couples TRBV27 to TRBJ2-2; a weak D match, TRBD2 (5 bases). The germline V gene encodes CDR1 MNHEY and CDR2 SMNVEV (reference sequence). The ends were cut back, 6 bases at V and 6 bases at J, with 14 bases in the middle. CDR3 length equals 14 residues. The CDR3 DNA is TGTGCCAGCAGCTCGGGCGGGTTCCCCGGGGAGCTGTTTTTT. Its protein is CASSSGGFPGELFF.

This clone was found many times. The J gene is TRBJ2-1, the V gene TRBV30; 13 bases map to TRBD2. Germline V gene lookup returns CDR1 GTSNPN and CDR2 SVGIG (reference sequence). The CDR3 has 11 amino acids. The CDR3 bases are TGTACTAGCGGGAGGGCCGCTGAGCAGTTCTTC. It specifies CTSGRAAEQFF.

This clone occurred a few times. The chain has TRBV27 and TRBJ2-5, with TRBD1 matching 12 bases. The DNA matches TRBJ2-7 better at its end, which makes the J call doubtful. CDR1 and CDR2 (germline): MNHEY, SMNVEV (reference sequence). The CDR3 contains 18 residues. CDR3 nucleotides: TGTGCCAGCAGGCCGATGGTTAGGGACAGGGGGCGCCGGGACGAGCAGTACTTC. It translates to CASRPMVRDRGRRDEQYF.

There are many counts of this clone. The chain employs TRBV5-6 and TRBJ2-3, with D perhaps matching TRBD1 (6 bases). This CDR3 contains 14 residues. Trimming took off 2 bases at V and 5 bases at J, with 12 bases between the two ends. Germline assignment: CDR1 SGHDT and CDR2 YYEEEE. The CDR3, as DNA: TGTGCCAGCAGCTTCTCACAGGGCCTAGATACGCAGTATTTT. Translation gives CASSFSQGLDTQYF. Supplemented by reference TRBV5-6 and TRBJ2-3, the full variable domain reads DAGVTQSPTHLIKTRGQQVTLRCSPKSGHDTVSWYQQALGQGPQFIFQYYEEEERQRGNFPDRFSGHQFPNYSSELNVNALLLGDSALYLCASSFSQGLDTQYFGPGTRLTVL.

This clone was detected many times. V is TRBV7-2 and J is TRBJ2-7; 14 bases match TRBD2. The CDR3 is made up of 16 amino acids. From germline, CDR1 is SGHTA and CDR2 FQGNSA. The trim removed 4 bases at V and 9 bases at J, leaving 11 bases unmatched. As DNA, the CDR3 is TGTGCCAGCAGCTCCTCCGGGACTAGCGGGAGTAGTGTGCAGTACTTC. Its protein is CASSSSGTSGSSVQYF.

This clone was observed many times. This sequence joins TRBV28 and TRBJ2-2; a weak D match, TRBD2 (6 bases). V lost 6 bases to trimming and J lost 3 bases, with 11 bases between them. Germline V lookup: CDR1 MDHEN, CDR2 SYDVKM. The CDR3 consists of 14 residues. The CDR3 coding sequence is TGTGCCAGCAGGACTGGGGACTACACCGGGGAGCTGTTTTTT. It encodes CASRTGDYTGELFF.

This clone appeared many times. The V call is TRBV30, the J call TRBJ2-7; D unclear. The CDR3 is made up of 11 amino acids. Trimming removed 2 bases at V and 3 bases at J, with 5 bases between. Germline CDR1 reads GTSNPN; CDR2 reads SVGIG (reference sequence). CDR3 sequence: CAWSPGYEQYF. The DNA for the CDR3 is TGTGCCTGGAGTCCGGGCTACGAGCAGTACTTC.

This clone occurred many times. The rearrangement links TRBV29-1 to TRBJ2-1, with D uncertain. Trimming pared 6 bases from V and 9 bases from J, leaving 12 bases between. This CDR3 has 11 amino acids. Per the germline V gene, CDR1 is SQVTM and CDR2 is ANQGSEA. The DNA of the CDR3 is TGCAGCGTCCATTGGGCCGGTGAGCAGTTCTTC. It encodes CSVHWAGEQFF.